The entry below describes one TCR beta chain. The data were obtained in a study of blood T cell repertoires in COVID-19. About the study: Spain, Italy and the United States supplied samples that represented acute and convalescent COVID-19.

In the original analysis: It was from reference gene primer amplification that nucleated cell counts were estimated. Libraries were prepared by immunoSEQ multiplex PCR; TCRdb keeps only in-frame clonotypes and omits some of them. D and trimming come from the DNA, and the V and J calls and clone size come from that table. The data show over 150,000 clones, with roughly 84% seen just once and 13% held by the top ten. The V gene end was trimmed by 4 bases and the J gene end by 4 bases; junction bases not matched to a gene: 3. The CDR3 runs to 14 residues. Germline values: CDR1 LNHDA, CDR2 SQIVND (reference sequence).

This rearrangement joins TRBV19 to TRBJ2-7; 11 nucleotides align to TRBD2. Material for sequencing was peripheral blood. This TCR was recovered from a human donor in a cohort sampled during active COVID-19. This CDR3 is CASSTSGRKYEQYF. CDR3 nucleotide sequence: TGTGCCAGTAGTACTAGCGGGAGGAAGTACGAGCAGTACTTC.